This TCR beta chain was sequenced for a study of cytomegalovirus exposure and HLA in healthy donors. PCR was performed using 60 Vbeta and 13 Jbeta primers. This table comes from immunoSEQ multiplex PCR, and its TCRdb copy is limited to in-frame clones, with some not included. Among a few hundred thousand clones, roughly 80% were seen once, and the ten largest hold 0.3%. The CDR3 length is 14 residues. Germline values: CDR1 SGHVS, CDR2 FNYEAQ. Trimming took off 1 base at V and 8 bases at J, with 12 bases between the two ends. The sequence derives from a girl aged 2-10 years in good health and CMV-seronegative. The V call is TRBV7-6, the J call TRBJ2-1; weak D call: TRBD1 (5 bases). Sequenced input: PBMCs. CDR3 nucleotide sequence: TGTGCCAGCAGCTTAGGGCAGGGTAACTATGAGCAGTTCTTC. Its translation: CASSLGQGNYEQFF. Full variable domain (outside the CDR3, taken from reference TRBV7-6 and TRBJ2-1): GAGVSQSPRYKVTKRGQDVALRCDPISGHVSLYWYRQALGQGPEFLTYFNYEAQQDKSGLPNDRFSAERPEGSISTLTIQRTEQRDSAMYRCASSLGQGNYEQFFGPGTRLTVL.